These T cell receptor beta chains were read from a single sample in a study of blood T cell repertoires in COVID-19. TCRdb's table, derived via immunoSEQ multiplex PCR, lists solely in-frame clones and lacks some. The repertoire holds roughly 250,000 clones, with approximately 92% as singletons. Specimen: peripheral blood. The receptor source for this set is a person aged 18 to 30 with COVID-19, enrolled during active disease. The CDR3 runs from the conserved cysteine through the conserved F or W. The order of the fields is V gene, J gene, clone size, D gene, CDR3 protein, CDR3 DNA. The D gene is left open where the match is weak. Part of the rows lack a size; the others show once, few, many or a class for expanded clones.

>TRBV10-3|TRBJ1-6|.|.
CAISETPPGSYNSPLHF
TGTGCCATCAGTGAAACACCGCCGGGCTCCTATAATTCACCCCTCCACTTT
>TRBV28|TRBJ1-4|.|TRBD1
CASSLRGLNEKLFF
TGTGCCAGCAGCCTCAGGGGGCTTAATGAAAAACTGTTTTTT
>TRBV27|TRBJ1-1|.|TRBD1
CASSPPGQFKAEAFF
TGTGCCAGCAGTCCCCCGGGACAGTTCAAAGCTGAAGCTTTCTTT
>TRBV24-1|TRBJ1-5|once|.
CATSPDGNYGGQPQHF
TGTGCCACCAGCCCCGACGGGAACTACGGGGGTCAGCCCCAGCATTTT
>TRBV28|TRBJ2-2|.|TRBD2
CASSSGLALTGELFF
TGTGCCAGCAGTTCAGGACTAGCGCTCACCGGGGAGCTGTTTTTT
>TRBV6-5|TRBJ2-2|once|TRBD2
CASSYTSGRGTGELFF
TGTGCCAGCAGTTATACTAGCGGGAGGGGTACCGGGGAGCTGTTTTTT
>TRBV9|TRBJ1-4|.|.
CASSSGLYATNEKLFF
TGTGCCAGCAGCTCGGGACTTTACGCAACTAATGAAAAACTGTTTTTT
>TRBV6-5|TRBJ2-3|.|TRBD1
CASSNQGATDTQYF
TGTGCCAGCAGTAACCAGGGGGCCACAGATACGCAGTATTTT
>TRBV20-1|TRBJ1-1|once|.
CSAGRPEAFF
TGCAGTGCTGGGCGTCCTGAAGCTTTCTTT
>TRBV6-5|TRBJ1-4|.|.
CASSYTRTGSPEKLFF
TGTGCCAGCAGTTACACGAGGACGGGATCTCCCGAAAAACTGTTTTTT